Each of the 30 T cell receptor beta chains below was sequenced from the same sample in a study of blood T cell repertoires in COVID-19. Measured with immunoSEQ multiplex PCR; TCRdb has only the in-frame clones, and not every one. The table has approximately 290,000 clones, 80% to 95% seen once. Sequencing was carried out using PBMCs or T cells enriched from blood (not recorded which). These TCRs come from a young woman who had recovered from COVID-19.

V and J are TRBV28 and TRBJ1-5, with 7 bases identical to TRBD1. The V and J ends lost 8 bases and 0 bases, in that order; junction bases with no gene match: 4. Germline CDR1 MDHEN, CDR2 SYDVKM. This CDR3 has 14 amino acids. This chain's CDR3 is CASETGTSNQPQHF. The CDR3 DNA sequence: TGTGCCAGCGAGACAGGGACTAGCAATCAGCCCCAGCATTTT. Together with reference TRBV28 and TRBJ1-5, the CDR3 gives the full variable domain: DVKVTQSSRYLVKRTGEKVFLECVQDMDHENMFWYRQDPGLGLRLIYFSYDVKMKEKGDIPEGYSVSREKKERFSLILESASTNQTSMYLCASETGTSNQPQHFGDGTRLSIL.

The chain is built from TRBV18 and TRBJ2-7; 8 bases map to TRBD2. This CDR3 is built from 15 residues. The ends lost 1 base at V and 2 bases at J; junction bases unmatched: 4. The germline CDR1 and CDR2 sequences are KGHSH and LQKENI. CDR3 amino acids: CASSPRREGTYEQYF. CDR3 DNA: TGTGCCAGCTCACCACGACGGGAGGGAACCTACGAGCAGTACTTC.

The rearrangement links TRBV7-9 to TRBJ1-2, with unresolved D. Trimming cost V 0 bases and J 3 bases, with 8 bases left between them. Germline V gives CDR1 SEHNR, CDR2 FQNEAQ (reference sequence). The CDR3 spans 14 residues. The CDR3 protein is CASSLAGGHYGYTF. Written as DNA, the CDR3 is TGTGCCAGCAGCTTAGCGGGAGGGCACTATGGCTACACCTTC.

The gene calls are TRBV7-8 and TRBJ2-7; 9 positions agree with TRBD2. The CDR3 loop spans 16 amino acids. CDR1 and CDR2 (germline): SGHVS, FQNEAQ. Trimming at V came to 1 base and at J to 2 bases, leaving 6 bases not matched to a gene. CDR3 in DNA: TGTGCCAGCAGCTTAGGAGGGATAGCGGGAGCCTACGAGCAGTACTTC. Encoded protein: CASSLGGIAGAYEQYF.

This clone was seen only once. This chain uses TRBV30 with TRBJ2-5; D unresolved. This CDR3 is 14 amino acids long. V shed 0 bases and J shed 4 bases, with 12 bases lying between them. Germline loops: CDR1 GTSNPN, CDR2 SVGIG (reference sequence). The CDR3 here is CAWSVSLAAETQYF. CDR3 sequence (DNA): TGTGCCTGGAGTGTCTCCTTAGCAGCAGAGACCCAGTACTTC.

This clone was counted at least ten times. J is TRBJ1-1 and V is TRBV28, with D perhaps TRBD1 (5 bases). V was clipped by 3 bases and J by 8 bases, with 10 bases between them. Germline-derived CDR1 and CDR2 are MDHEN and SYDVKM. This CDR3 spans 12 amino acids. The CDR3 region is CASSFSRVEAFF. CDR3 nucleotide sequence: TGTGCCAGCAGTTTCTCCAGGGTCGAAGCTTTCTTT.

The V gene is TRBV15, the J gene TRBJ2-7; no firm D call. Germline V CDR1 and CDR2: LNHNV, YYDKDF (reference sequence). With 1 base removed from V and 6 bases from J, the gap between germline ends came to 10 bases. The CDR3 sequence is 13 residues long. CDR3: CATSRATPAEQYF. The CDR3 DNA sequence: TGTGCCACCAGCAGAGCCACTCCTGCCGAGCAGTACTTC.

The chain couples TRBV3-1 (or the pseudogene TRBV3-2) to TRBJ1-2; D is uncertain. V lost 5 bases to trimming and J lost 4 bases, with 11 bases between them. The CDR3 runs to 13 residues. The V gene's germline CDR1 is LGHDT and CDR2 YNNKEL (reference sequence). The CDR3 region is CASSSRRGYGYTF. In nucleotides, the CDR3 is TGTGCCAGCAGCTCAAGACGGGGCTATGGCTACACCTTC.

CDR3 DNA: TGTGCCTGGAGTCCCCCCGATATCAGGGGCGCGGGTACCTATGGCTACACCTTC. Encoded protein: CAWSPPDIRGAGTYGYTF. The V gene is TRBV30, the J gene TRBJ1-2; TRBD1 is a possible D gene (6 bases). Per the germline V gene, CDR1 is GTSNPN and CDR2 is SVGIG (reference sequence). V was clipped by 2 bases and J by 4 bases, with 26 bases between them. This CDR3 contains 18 residues.

The DNA for the CDR3 is TGTGCCACCAGTGACCCCGGGACAGGGGTTGATGAAGCTTTCTTT. Residues: CATSDPGTGVDEAFF. V usage is TRBV24-1 and J usage is TRBJ1-1, with TRBD1 matching over 10 bases. The germline gives CDR1 KGHDR, CDR2 SFDVKD. The CDR3 covers 15 residues. V was clipped by 4 bases and J by 7 bases; unmatched bases: 8.

The DNA for the CDR3 is TGTGCCAGCAGCCCGGTTAGCGGACAATTATACGAGCAGTACTTC. This gives the protein CASSPVSGQLYEQYF. The rearrangement uses TRBV11-2 and TRBJ2-7; a weak D match, TRBD2 (6 bases). Germline lookup yields CDR1 SGHAT and CDR2 FQNNGV. The CDR3 contains 15 residues. V gave up 5 bases and J gave up 4 bases, with 18 bases separating them.

CDR3 in amino acids: CASRQGPYNEQFF. The CDR3 region has the DNA TGTGCCAGCCGACAGGGGCCATACAATGAGCAGTTCTTC. The gene calls are TRBV11-2 and TRBJ2-1; 8 nucleotides match TRBD1. The CDR3 extends over 13 amino acids. V lost 8 bases to trimming and J lost 4 bases; unmatched junction nucleotides: 4. The germline V gene has CDR1 SGHAT and CDR2 FQNNGV. The whole variable domain, filled in from reference TRBV11-2 and TRBJ2-1, reads EAGVAQSPRYKIIEKRQSVAFWCNPISGHATLYWYQQILGQGPKLLIQFQNNGVVDDSQLPKDRFSAERLKGVDSTLKIQPAKLEDSAVYLCASRQGPYNEQFFGPGTRLTVL.

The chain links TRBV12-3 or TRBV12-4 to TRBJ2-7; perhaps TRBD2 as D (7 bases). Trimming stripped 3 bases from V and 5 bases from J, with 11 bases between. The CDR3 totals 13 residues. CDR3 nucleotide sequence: TGTGCCAGCAGTTTGGGGGGGCGCGACGAGCAGTACTTC. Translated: CASSLGGRDEQYF.

Written as DNA, the CDR3 is TGCGCCAGCAGTCAGATCCGGGGGGGGTCCCCAACTCACGAGCAGTACTTC. The encoded protein is CASSQIRGGSPTHEQYF. This rearrangement joins TRBV5-1 to TRBJ2-7; 8 bases fit TRBD2. This CDR3 region has 17 residues. In germline, CDR1 is SGHRS, CDR2 YFSETQ. The J segment lost 5 bases and the V segment lost 5 bases, leaving 18 bases of the junction unmatched. The full variable domain, in which reference TRBV5-1 and TRBJ2-7 provide the parts outside the CDR3, is KAGVTQTPRYLIKTRGQQVTLSCSPISGHRSVSWYQQTPGQGLQFLFEYFSETQRNKGNFPGRFSGRQFSNSRSEMNVSTLELGDSALYLCASSQIRGGSPTHEQYFGPGTRLTVT.

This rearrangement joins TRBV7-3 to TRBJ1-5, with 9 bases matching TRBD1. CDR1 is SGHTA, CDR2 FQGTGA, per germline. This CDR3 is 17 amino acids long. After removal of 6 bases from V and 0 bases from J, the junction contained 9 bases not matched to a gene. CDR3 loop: CASSHGQGRYSNQPQHF. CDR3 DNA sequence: TGTGCCAGCAGTCATGGACAGGGGCGGTATAGCAATCAGCCCCAGCATTTT. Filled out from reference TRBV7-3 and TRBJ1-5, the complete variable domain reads GAGVSQTPSNKVTEKGKYVELRCDPISGHTALYWYRQSLGQGPEFLIYFQGTGAADDSGLPNDRFFAVRPEGSVSTLKIQRTERGDSAVYLCASSHGQGRYSNQPQHFGDGTRLSIL.

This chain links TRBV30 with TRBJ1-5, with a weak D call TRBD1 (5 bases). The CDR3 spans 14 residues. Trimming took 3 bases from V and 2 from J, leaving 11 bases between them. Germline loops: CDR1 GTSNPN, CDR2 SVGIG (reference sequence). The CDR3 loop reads CAWSQGLGNQPQHF. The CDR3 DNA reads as TGTGCCTGGAGCCAGGGCTTGGGCAATCAGCCCCAGCATTTT.

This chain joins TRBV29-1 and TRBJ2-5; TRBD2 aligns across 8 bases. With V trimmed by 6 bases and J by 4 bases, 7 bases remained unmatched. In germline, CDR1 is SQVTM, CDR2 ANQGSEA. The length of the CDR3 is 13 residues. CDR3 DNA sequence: TGCAGCGTGGGGGGGCTAGCGGGAGAGACCCAGTACTTC. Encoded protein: CSVGGLAGETQYF.

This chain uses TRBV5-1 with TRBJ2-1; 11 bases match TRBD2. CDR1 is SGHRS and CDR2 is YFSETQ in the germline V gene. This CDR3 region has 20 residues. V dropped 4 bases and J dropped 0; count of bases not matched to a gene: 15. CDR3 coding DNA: TGCGCCAGCAGCGGGCGACTAGCGGGATCACGTCAACTCTCCTACAATGAGCAGTTCTTC. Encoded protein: CASSGRLAGSRQLSYNEQFF.

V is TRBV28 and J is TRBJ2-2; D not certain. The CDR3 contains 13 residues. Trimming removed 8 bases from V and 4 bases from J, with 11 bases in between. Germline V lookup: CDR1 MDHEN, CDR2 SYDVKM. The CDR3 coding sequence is TGTGCCAGCTCATCAGGCCCCACCGGGGAGCTGTTTTTT. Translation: CASSSGPTGELFF.

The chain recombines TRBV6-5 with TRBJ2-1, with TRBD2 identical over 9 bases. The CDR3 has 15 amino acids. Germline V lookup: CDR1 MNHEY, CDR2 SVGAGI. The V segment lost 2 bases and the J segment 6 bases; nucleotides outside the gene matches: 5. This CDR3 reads CASSYPGTSLNEQFF. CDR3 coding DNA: TGTGCCAGCAGTTACCCCGGGACTAGCCTCAATGAGCAGTTCTTC.

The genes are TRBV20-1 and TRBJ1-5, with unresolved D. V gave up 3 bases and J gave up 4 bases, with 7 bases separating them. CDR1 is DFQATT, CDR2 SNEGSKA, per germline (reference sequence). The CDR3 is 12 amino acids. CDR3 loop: CSASKRNQPQHF. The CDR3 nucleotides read TGCAGTGCTAGTAAGAGAAATCAGCCCCAGCATTTT.

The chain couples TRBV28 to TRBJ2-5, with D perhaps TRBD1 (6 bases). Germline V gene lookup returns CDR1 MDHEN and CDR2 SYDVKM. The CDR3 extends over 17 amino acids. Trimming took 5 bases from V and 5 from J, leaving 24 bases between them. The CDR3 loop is CASSPATGLGLGETQYF. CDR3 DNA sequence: TGTGCCAGCAGTCCTGCGACAGGTTTAGGGTTAGGGGAGACCCAGTACTTC.

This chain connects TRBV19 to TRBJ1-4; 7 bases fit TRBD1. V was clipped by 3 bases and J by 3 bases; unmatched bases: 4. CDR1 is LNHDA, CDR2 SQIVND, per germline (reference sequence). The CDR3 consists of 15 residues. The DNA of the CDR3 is TGTGCCAGTAGTATGAGGGGGCTGGCTAATGAAAAACTGTTTTTT. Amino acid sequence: CASSMRGLANEKLFF. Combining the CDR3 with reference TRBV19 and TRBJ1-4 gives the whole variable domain DGGITQSPKYLFRKEGQNVTLSCEQNLNHDAMYWYRQDPGQGLRLIYYSQIVNDFQKGDIAEGYSVSREKKESFPLTVTSAQKNPTAFYLCASSMRGLANEKLFFGSGTQLSVL.

The CDR3 sequence: CASSLEVDYGYTF. DNA of the CDR3: TGTGCCAGCAGTTTAGAGGTAGACTATGGCTACACCTTC. V usage is TRBV28 and J usage is TRBJ1-2; D not certain. CDR1 and CDR2 from the germline V gene are MDHEN and SYDVKM. The CDR3 is made up of 13 amino acids. Trimming stripped 2 bases from V and 3 bases from J, with 7 bases between.

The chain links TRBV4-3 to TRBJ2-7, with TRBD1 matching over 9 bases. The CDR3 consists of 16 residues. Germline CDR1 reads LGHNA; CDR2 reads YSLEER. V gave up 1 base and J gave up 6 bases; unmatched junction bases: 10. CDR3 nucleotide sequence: TGCGCCAGCAGCCAAGGTTCAACCGGGACAGGGTTCGAGCAGTACTTC. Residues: CASSQGSTGTGFEQYF.

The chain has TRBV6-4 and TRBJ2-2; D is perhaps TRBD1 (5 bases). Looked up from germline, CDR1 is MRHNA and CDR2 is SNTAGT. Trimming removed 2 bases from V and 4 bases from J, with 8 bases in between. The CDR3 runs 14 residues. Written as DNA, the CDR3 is TGTGCCAGCAGTGACGGGGCCAGCACCGGGGAGCTGTTTTTT. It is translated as CASSDGASTGELFF.

DNA for the CDR3: TGTGCCAGCAGACCCCCCCAGCTAATAGTCGCGGCCCAGTACTTC. Its protein product is CASRPPQLIVAAQYF. The gene calls are TRBV3-1 (or the pseudogene TRBV3-2) and TRBJ2-5; no firm D call. CDR1 and CDR2 from the germline V gene are LGHDT and YNNKEL (reference sequence). The CDR3 is 15 amino acids. V gave up 6 bases and J gave up 9 bases, with 23 bases separating them.

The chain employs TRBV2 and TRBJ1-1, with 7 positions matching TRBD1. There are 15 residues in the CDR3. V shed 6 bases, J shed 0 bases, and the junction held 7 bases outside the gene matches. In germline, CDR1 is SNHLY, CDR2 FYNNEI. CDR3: CASRLGQAMNTEAFF. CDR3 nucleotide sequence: TGTGCCAGCAGACTTGGACAGGCCATGAACACTGAAGCTTTCTTT.

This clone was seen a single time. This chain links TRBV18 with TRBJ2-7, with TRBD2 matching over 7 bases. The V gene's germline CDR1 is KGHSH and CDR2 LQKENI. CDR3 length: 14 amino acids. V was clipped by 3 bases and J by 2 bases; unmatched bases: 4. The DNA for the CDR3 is TGTGCCAGCTCACCCGGGACTACTACCTACGAGCAGTACTTC. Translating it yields CASSPGTTTYEQYF.

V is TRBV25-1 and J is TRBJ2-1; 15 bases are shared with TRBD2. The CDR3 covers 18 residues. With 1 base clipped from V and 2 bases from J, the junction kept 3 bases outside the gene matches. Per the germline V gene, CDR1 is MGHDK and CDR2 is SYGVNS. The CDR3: CASSESGTSGRTYNEQFF. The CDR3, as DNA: TGTGCCAGCAGTGAATCCGGGACTAGCGGGAGGACCTACAATGAGCAGTTCTTC.